This T cell receptor beta chain was sequenced in a study of blood T cell repertoires in COVID-19. TCRdb's copy holds only in-frame clones and misses some; the assay was immunoSEQ multiplex PCR. The sample holds about 380,000 clones, roughly 87% seen once. The CDR3 has 17 residues. Germline trimming cut 2 bases from V and 2 bases from J; bases unmatched to any gene: 8. CDR1 and CDR2 (germline): SGHVS, FQNEAQ. Donors were grouped by their self-reported clinical history. The receptor comes from a woman in her twenties or thirties who had recovered from COVID-19. The material sequenced was PBMCs or T cells enriched from blood (not recorded which). V is TRBV7-8 and J is TRBJ1-5; 8 nucleotides match TRBD1. In DNA form, the CDR3 reads TGTGCCAGCAGCTTAAAAACAGGGGGTCGGGGCAATCAGCCCCAGCATTTT. Protein sequence: CASSLKTGGRGNQPQHF.